This T cell receptor (beta chain) appears in the sequencing data of a study of blood T cell repertoires in COVID-19. Measured with immunoSEQ multiplex PCR; TCRdb has only the in-frame clones, and not every one. The sample has 57,000 or so clones, approximately 83% seen once. This TCR was recovered from a human donor in a cohort sampled during active COVID-19. The sequencing input was peripheral blood.

The CDR3 spells CASSWEVAGEQFF. The CDR3 nucleotides are TGTGCCAGCAGCTGGGAGGTAGCGGGTGAGCAGTTCTTC. V gene TRBV11-2 combines with J gene TRBJ2-1, with 7 bases identical to TRBD2. The CDR3 length is 13 residues. From germline, CDR1 is SGHAT and CDR2 FQNNGV. V was clipped by 4 bases and J by 9 bases; unmatched bases: 6.